In this sample, the clone carrying this T cell receptor (beta chain) turned up once. Its antigen is still unknown. These data originate in a study of a mutant IDH1 vaccine in newly diagnosed glioma. Study background: Patients were given eight vaccinations, scheduled in weeks 1, 3, 5, 7, 11, 15, 19 and 23.

Sample time point: week 11, during vaccination. Doses consisted of 300 ug of mutant IDH1 20-mer peptide each, paired with topical imiquimod. Clones were read by immunoSEQ multiplex PCR, and TCRdb kept only the in-frame ones, dropping some. Among tens of thousands of clones listed, 90% were seen once. Study outcomes and limitations: There were vaccine-induced immune responses in roughly 92% of the patients.

This sequence was found in a man aged 18 to 30 with glioma. The sample was PBMCs, taken from a glioma patient whose treatment included an IDH1 peptide vaccine.

The chain's CDR3 is CASSKLAGVGHEQYF. The CDR3, as DNA: TGTGCCAGCAGTAAACTAGCGGGAGTGGGCCACGAGCAGTACTTC. V gene TRBV6-5 combines with J gene TRBJ2-7; TRBD2 aligns across 11 bases. This CDR3 is built from 15 residues. V was clipped by 5 bases and J by 5 bases; unmatched bases: 8. Germline values: CDR1 MNHEY, CDR2 SVGAGI.